This T cell receptor (beta chain) was retrieved from a study of T-cell reconstitution after alpha-beta-depleted transplantation in children. The CDR3 extends over 14 amino acids. Germline CDR1 MNHEY, CDR2 SVGAGI. J was trimmed by 5 bases and V by 8 bases; bases with no gene match: 9. Preparation of the TCRbeta library involved a method that used unique molecular identifiers. TCRdb used MiXCR to reprocess the PCR reads, holding one entry per CDR3 protein. The data contain over 400,000 distinct CDR3 sequences, approximately 12% of them singletons. This clonotype was found a few times. The receptor was isolated from a human donor who donated a stem cell graft to a child with combined immunodeficiency. This specimen was PBMCs from the stem cell graft donor, taken from the stem cell graft. This chain links TRBV6-5 with TRBJ1-1; 9 bases are a match to TRBD1. CDR3: CASLRGQGRTEAFF. The CDR3, as DNA: TGTGCCAGCCTCAGAGGACAGGGGAGGACTGAAGCTTTCTTT.